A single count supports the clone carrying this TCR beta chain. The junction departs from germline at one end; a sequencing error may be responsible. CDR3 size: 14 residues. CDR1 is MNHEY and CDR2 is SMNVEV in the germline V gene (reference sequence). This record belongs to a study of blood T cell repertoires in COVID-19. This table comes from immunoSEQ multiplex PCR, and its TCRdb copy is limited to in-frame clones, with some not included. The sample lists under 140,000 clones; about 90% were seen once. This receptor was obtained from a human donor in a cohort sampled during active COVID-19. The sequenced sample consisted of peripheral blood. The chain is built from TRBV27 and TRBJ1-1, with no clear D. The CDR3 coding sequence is TGTGTCAGCAGTTTATCGGCCCCCACCACTGAAGCTTTCTTT. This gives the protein CVSSLSAPTTEAFF.